This T cell receptor (beta chain) was captured in a study of regulatory T cells in long-lasting Graves disease. Study information: Graves' patients (newly diagnosed) had been on antithyroid drugs under 3 months. Whole-study results and caveats: Since the sample size was small, accuracy may have been reduced.

This clonotype was counted between two and nine times. Its antigen is not known. Time point defined: newly diagnosed GD, antithyroid drugs for less than 3 months. After RNA was extracted from PBMCs, the TCR library was made from it. To make TCR beta libraries, researchers used iRepertoire HTBI primers and Arm-PCR of CDR3 regions. Authors' processing steps: Identification of gene segments yielded more than 60 TRBV and 12 to 15 TRBJ across samples. TCRdb reprocessed the multiplex PCR reads with MiXCR, giving one entry per CDR3 protein. Clone size and V and J calls follow TCRdb, not the original study. The data hold roughly 420,000 distinct CDR3 sequences, with 14% observed a single time. The junction had 11 bases not matched to a gene; V was cut back by 5 bases and J by 13 bases. In germline, CDR1 is SGHTA, CDR2 FQGNSA. The CDR3 consists of 15 residues. This sample also appeared in a second study, on T cells in Graves' hyperthyroidism and ophthalmopathy. That study adds: The HTBI primer set was used in a first-round RT-PCR of the TCR CDR3.

This receptor was taken from a woman between 45 and 65 years old with Graves disease. The chain links TRBV7-2 to TRBJ2-1; 13 bases fit TRBD2. The sample consisted of peripheral blood mononuclear cells (PBMCs), taken at new diagnosis, from a patient treated with antithyroid drugs. The chain's CDR3 is CASSGELGLAGDQFF. The CDR3 coding sequence is TGTGCCAGCAGCGGGGAATTAGGACTAGCGGGAGATCAGTTCTTC.